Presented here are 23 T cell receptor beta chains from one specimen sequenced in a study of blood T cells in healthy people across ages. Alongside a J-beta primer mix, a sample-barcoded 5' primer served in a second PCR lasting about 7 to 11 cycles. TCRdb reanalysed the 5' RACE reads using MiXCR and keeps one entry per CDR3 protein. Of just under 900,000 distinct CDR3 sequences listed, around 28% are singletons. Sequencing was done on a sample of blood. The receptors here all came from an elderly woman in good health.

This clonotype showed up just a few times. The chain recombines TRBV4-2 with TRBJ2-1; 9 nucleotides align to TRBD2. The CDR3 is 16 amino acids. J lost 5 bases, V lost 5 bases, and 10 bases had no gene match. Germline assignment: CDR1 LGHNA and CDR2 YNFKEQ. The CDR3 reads CASSTLAGEGDNEQFF. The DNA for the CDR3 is TGTGCCAGCAGCACCTTAGCGGGAGAAGGGGACAATGAGCAGTTCTTC.

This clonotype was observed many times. CDR3 in DNA: TGCAGTGCCCTCGACAGGGGAAGGTCCTACGAGCAGTACTTC. Its translation is CSALDRGRSYEQYF. The chain couples TRBV20-1 to TRBJ2-7; 8 bases fit TRBD1. V lost 6 bases and J lost 1; bases outside the gene matches: 8. CDR3 length: 14 amino acids. Germline CDR1 is DFQATT and CDR2 is SNEGSKA (reference sequence).

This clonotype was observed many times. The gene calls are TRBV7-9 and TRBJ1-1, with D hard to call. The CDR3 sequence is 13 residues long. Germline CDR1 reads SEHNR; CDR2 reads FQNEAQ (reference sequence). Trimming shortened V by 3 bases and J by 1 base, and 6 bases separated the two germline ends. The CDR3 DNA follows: TGTGCCAGCAGCTTCTCCCAGAACACTGAAGCTTTCTTT. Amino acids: CASSFSQNTEAFF.

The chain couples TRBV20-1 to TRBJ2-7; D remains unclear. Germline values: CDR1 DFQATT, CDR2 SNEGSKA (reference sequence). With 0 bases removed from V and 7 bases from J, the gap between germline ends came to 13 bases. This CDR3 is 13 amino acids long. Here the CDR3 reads CSARDFRSLEQYF. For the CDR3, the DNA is TGCAGTGCTAGAGACTTTCGGTCTCTTGAGCAGTACTTC.

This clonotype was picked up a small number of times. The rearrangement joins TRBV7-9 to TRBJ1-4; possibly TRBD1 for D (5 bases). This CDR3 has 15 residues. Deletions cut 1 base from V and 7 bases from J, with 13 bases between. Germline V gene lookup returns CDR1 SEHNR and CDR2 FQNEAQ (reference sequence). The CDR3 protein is CASSLDPGRTEKLFF. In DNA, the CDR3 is TGTGCCAGCAGCTTAGATCCAGGGCGGACTGAAAAACTGTTTTTT.

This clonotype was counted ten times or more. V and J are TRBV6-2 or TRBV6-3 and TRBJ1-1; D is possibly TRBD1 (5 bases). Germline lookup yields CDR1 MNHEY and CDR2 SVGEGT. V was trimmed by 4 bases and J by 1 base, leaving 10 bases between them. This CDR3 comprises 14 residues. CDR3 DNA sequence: TGTGCCAGCAGTTCAACAGGACGGAACACTGAAGCTTTCTTT. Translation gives CASSSTGRNTEAFF.

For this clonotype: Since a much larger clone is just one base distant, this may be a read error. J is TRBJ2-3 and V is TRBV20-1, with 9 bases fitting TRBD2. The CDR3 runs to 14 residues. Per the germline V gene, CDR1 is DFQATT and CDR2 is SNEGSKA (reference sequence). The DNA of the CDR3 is TGCAGTGCTAGTGGGCGGGGGGGCCGAGATATGCAGTATTTT. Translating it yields CSASGRGGRDMQYF.

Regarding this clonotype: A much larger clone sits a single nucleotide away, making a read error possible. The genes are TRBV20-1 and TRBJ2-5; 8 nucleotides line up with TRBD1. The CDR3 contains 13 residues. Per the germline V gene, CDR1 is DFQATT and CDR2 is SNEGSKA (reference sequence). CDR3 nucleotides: TGCAGTGCTCGAGGGACAGGCCAAGAGACCCAGCACTTC. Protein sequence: CSARGTGQETQHF.

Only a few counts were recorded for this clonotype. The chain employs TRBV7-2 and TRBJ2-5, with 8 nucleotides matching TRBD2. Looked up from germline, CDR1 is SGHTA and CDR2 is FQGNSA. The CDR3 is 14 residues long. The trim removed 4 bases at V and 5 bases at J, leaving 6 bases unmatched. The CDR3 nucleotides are TGTGCCAGCAGCTGGGCGGGACTAGGGGAGACCCAGTACTTC. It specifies CASSWAGLGETQYF.

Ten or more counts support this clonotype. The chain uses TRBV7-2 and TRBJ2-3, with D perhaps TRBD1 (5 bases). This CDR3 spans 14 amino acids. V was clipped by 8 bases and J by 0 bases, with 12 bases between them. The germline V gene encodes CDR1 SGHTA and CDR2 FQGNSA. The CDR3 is CASATGRSTDTQYF. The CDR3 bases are TGTGCCAGCGCCACAGGTCGGAGCACAGATACGCAGTATTTT.

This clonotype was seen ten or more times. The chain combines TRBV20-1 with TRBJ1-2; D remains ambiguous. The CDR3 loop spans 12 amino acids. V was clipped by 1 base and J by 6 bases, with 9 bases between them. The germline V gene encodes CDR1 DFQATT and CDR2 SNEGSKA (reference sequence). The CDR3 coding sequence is TGCAGTGCTAGAGGTAATCTAGATGGCTACACCTTC. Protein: CSARGNLDGYTF.

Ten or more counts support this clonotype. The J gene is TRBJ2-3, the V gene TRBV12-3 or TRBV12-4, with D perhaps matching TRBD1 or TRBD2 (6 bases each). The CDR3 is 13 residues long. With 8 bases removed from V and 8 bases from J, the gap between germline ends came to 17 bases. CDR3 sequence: CASVRFGGGTQYF. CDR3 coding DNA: TGTGCCAGCGTGAGGTTCGGAGGGGGTACGCAGTATTTT.

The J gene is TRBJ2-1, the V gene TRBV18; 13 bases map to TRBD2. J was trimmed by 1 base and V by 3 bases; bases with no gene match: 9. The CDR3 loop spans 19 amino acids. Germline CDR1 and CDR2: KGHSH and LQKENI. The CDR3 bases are TGTGCCAGCTCACCCCTAACTAGCGGGGGGGCAAGTTCCTACAATGAGCAGTTCTTC. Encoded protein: CASSPLTSGGASSYNEQFF.

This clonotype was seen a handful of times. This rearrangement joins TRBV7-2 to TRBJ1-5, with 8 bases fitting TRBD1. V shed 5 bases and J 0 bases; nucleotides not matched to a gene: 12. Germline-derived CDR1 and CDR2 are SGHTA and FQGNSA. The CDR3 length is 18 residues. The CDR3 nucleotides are TGTGCCAGCAGCCCCGGACAGGGCAGAAGTTATAGCAATCAGCCCCAGCATTTT. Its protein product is CASSPGQGRSYSNQPQHF. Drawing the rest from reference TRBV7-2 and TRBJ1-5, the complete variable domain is GAGVSQSPSNKVTEKGKDVELRCDPISGHTALYWYRQSLGQGLEFLIYFQGNSAPDKSGLPSDRFSAERTGGSVSTLTIQRTQQEDSAVYLCASSPGQGRSYSNQPQHFGDGTRLSIL.

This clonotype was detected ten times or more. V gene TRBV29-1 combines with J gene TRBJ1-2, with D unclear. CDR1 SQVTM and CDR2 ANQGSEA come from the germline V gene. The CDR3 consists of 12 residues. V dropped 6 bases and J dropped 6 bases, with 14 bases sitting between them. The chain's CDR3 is CSVQAMGHGYTF. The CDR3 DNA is TGCAGCGTCCAAGCAATGGGTCATGGCTACACCTTC.

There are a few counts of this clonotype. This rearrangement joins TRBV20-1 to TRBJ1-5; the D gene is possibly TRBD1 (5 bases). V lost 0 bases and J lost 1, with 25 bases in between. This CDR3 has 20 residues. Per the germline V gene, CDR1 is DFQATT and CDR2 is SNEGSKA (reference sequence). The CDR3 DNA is TGCAGTGCTAGAGAACTTCCGGGACCAAGTATCTTATCCAGCAATCAGCCCCAGCATTTT. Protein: CSARELPGPSILSSNQPQHF.

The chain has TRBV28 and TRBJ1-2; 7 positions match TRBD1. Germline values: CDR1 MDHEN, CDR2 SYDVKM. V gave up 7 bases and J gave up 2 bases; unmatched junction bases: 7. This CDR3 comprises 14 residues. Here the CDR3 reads CASTRGRGNYGYTF. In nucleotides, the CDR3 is TGTGCCAGCACCCGAGGCAGGGGGAACTATGGCTACACCTTC.

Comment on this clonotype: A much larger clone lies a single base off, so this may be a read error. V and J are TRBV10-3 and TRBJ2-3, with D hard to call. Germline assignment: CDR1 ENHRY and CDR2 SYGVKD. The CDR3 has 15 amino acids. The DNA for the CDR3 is TGTGCCACCAGTGATAAGGTTTCGGGCACAGATACGCAGTATTTT. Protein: CATSDKVSGTDTQYF.

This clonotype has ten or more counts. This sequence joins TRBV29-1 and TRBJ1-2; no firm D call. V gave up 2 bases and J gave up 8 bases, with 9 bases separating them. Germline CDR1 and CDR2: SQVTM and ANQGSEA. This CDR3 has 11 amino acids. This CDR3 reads CSVELVEGYTF. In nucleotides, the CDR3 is TGCAGCGTTGAACTCGTAGAAGGCTACACCTTC.

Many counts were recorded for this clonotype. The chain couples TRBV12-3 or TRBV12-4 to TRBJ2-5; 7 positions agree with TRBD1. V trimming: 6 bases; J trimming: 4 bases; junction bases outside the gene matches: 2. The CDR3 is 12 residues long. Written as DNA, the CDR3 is TGTGCCAGCAGGCCAGGGGGAGAGACCCAGTACTTC. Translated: CASRPGGETQYF.

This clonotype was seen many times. For the CDR3, the DNA is TGTGCCAGCAGTTTACAGGGGGCTGGTTACAATGAGCAGTTCTTC. Amino acids: CASSLQGAGYNEQFF. The J gene is TRBJ2-1, the V gene TRBV12-3 or TRBV12-4, with 8 bases aligning to TRBD1. The CDR3 has 15 residues. The J segment lost 4 bases and the V segment lost 2 bases, leaving 4 bases of the junction unmatched.

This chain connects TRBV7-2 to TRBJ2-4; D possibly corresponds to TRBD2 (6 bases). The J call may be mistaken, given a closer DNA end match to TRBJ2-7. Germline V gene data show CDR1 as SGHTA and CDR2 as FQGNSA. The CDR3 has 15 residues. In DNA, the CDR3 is TGTGCCAGCAACATCCTCGGGACTGGCTCCTACGAGCAGTACTTC. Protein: CASNILGTGSYEQYF.

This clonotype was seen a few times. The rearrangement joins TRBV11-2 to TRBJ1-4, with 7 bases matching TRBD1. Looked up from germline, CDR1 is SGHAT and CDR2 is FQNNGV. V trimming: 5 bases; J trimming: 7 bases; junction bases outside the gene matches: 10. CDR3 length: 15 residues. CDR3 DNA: TGTGCCAGCAGCCTACTGAGGGGGCAAGGTGAAAAACTGTTTTTT. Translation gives CASSLLRGQGEKLFF.